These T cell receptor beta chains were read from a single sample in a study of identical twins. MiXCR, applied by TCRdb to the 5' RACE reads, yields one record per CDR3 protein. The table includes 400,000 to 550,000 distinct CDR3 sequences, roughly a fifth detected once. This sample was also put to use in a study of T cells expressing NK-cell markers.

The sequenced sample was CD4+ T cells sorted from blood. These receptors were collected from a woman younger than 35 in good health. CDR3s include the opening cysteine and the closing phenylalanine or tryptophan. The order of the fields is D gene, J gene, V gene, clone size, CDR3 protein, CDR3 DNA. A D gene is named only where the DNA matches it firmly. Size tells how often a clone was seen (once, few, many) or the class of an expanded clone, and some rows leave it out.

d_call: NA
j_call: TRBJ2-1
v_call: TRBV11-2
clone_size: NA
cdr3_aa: CASSSSGGNEQFF
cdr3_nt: TGTGCCAGCAGCTCATCGGGCGGGAATGAGCAGTTCTTC

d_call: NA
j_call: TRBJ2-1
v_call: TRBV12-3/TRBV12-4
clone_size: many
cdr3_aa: CASSSQSAYNEQFF
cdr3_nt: TGTGCCAGCAGTTCCCAGAGCGCCTACAATGAGCAGTTCTTC

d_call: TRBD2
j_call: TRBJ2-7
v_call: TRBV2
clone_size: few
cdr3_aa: CASRTSWSSYEQYF
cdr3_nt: TGTGCCAGCAGGACTAGCTGGAGCTCCTACGAGCAGTACTTC

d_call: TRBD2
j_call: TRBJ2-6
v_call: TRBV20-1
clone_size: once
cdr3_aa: CSAKGGRGGANVLTF
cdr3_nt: TGCAGTGCTAAGGGCGGGAGAGGTGGGGCCAACGTCCTGACTTTC

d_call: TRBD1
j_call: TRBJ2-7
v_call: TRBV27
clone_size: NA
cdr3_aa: CASSPDRSFYEQYF
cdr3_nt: TGTGCCAGCAGTCCGGACAGGAGTTTCTACGAGCAGTACTTC

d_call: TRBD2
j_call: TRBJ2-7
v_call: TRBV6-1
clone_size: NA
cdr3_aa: CASRTLAGVYEQYF
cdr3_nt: TGTGCCAGCAGGACTTTAGCGGGAGTGTACGAGCAGTACTTC

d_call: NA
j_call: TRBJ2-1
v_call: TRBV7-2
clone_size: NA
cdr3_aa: CASSFTPEYNEQFF
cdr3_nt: TGTGCCAGCAGCTTTACGCCGGAATACAATGAGCAGTTCTTC

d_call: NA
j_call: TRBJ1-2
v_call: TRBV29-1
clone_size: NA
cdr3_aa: CSVEPQRRTNYGYTF
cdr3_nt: TGCAGCGTTGAACCTCAACGGAGAACTAACTATGGCTACACCTTC

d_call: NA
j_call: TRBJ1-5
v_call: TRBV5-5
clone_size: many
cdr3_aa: CASSLVEGNQPQHF
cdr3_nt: TGTGCCAGCAGCTTGGTAGAGGGGAATCAGCCCCAGCATTTT

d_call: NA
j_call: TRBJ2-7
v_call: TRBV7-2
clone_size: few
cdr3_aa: CASTTSSSYEQYF
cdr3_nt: TGTGCCAGCACCACCTCAAGCTCCTACGAGCAGTACTTC

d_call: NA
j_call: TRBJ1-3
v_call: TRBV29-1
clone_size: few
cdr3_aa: CSGTAFSGNTIYF
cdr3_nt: TGCAGCGGAACAGCATTCTCTGGAAACACCATATATTTT

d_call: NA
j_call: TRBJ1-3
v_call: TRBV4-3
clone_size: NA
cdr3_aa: CASSQWESGNTIYF
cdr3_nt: TGCGCCAGCAGCCAATGGGAGTCGGGAAACACCATATATTTT

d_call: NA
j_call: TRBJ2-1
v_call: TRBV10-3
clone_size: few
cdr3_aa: CAISDPIWNEQFF
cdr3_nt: TGTGCCATCAGTGACCCGATATGGAATGAGCAGTTCTTC

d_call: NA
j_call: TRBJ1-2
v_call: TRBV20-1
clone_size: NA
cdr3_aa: CSARVADWGYTF
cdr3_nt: TGCAGTGCTAGAGTGGCGGATTGGGGCTACACCTTC

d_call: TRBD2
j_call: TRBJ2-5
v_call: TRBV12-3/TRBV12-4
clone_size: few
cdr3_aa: CASSWTGGRKTQYF
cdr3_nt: TGTGCCAGCAGTTGGACGGGGGGGCGGAAGACCCAGTACTTC

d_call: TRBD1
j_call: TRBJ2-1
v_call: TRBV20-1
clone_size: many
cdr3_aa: CSAVGQVNEQFF
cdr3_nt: TGCAGTGCCGTAGGACAGGTGAATGAGCAGTTCTTC

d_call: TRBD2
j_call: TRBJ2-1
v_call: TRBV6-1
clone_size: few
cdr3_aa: CASSGRTSGYNEQFF
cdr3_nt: TGTGCCAGCAGCGGTCGGACTAGCGGATACAATGAGCAGTTCTTC

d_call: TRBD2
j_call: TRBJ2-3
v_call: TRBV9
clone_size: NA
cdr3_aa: CASSVGGRAGSDTQYF
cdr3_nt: TGTGCCAGCAGCGTAGGAGGGAGGGCCGGATCTGATACGCAGTATTTT

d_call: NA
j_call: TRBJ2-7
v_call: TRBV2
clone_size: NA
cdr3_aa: CATNHEQYF
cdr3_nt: TGTGCCACCAACCACGAGCAGTACTTC

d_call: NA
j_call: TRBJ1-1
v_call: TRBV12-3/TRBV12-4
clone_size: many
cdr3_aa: CASSLLWTNTEAFF
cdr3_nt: TGTGCCAGCAGTTTGCTGTGGACGAACACTGAAGCTTTCTTT

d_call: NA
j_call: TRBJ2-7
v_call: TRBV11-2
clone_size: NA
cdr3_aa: CASSLIGGRGVVWYEQYF
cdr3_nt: TGTGCCAGCAGCTTAATTGGGGGGCGAGGAGTTGTGTGGTACGAGCAGTACTTC

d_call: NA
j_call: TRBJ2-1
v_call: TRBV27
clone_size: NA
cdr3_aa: CASSLGAGYNEQFF
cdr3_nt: TGTGCCAGCAGTTTAGGGGCGGGTTACAATGAGCAGTTCTTC

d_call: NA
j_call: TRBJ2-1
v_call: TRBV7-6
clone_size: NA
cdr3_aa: CASRSLTSGPFNEQFF
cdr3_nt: TGTGCCAGCCGATCCTTGACCTCCGGTCCGTTCAATGAGCAGTTCTTC

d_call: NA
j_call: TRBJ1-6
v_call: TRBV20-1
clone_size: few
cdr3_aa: CSARDSSSYNSPLHF
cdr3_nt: TGCAGTGCTAGAGATTCTAGCTCCTATAATTCACCCCTCCACTTT

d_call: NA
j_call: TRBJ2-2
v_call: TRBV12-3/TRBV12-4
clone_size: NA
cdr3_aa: CASIKRINTGELFF
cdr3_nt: TGTGCCAGCATCAAACGGATAAACACCGGGGAGCTGTTTTTT

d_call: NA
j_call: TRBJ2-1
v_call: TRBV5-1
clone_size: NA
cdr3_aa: CASSPSGPGYNEQFF
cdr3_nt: TGCGCCAGCAGCCCCTCCGGGCCGGGGTACAATGAGCAGTTCTTC

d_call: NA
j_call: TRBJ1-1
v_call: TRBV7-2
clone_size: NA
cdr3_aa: CASSLGGIGNTEAFF
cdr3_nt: TGTGCCAGCAGCTTAGGGGGGATAGGGAACACTGAAGCTTTCTTT